The 3 T cell receptor beta chains listed next were all sequenced from one sample in a study of T cells in Graves' hyperthyroidism and ophthalmopathy. Amplified regions were TCR beta CDR3 sequences from RNA transcripts. First-round RT-PCR targeting the TCR CDR3 was performed with the HTBI primer set. Each CDR3 protein gets one entry after TCRdb re-called the multiplex PCR reads with MiXCR. Among 550,000 to 800,000 distinct CDR3 sequences listed, 15% to 20% were seen once. Specimen: blood. Receptors were obtained from a man aged 45-65 years with Graves' hyperthyroidism.

This clonotype was counted only a few times. The chain uses TRBV5-1 and TRBJ2-2, with 11 nucleotides matching TRBD2. The CDR3 is made up of 17 amino acids. V shed 0 bases, J shed 5 bases, and the junction held 6 bases outside the gene matches. Germline loops: CDR1 SGHRS, CDR2 YFSETQ. CDR3 sequence reads: CASSLEGLAEGTGELFF. The DNA for the CDR3 is TGCGCCAGCAGCTTGGAGGGACTAGCGGAAGGGACCGGGGAGCTGTTTTTT.

The rearrangement links TRBV7-9 to TRBJ2-4, with a possible D match to TRBD2 (6 bases). This CDR3 comprises 15 residues. Trimming pared 5 bases from V and 2 bases from J, leaving 13 bases between. CDR1 is SEHNR and CDR2 is FQNEAQ in the germline V gene (reference sequence). The DNA for the CDR3 is TGTGCCAGCAGCGCCGCTAGCGCTACCAAAAACATTCAGTACTTC. It yields the protein CASSAASATKNIQYF.

V is TRBV25-1 and J is TRBJ2-3, with 8 bases that match TRBD1. Germline-derived CDR1 and CDR2 are MGHDK and SYGVNS. The CDR3 sequence is 18 residues long. The V segment lost 1 base and the J segment 4 bases; nucleotides outside the gene matches: 13. The CDR3 coding sequence is TGTGCCAGCAGTGAATTAGTAAGAACAGGGGGATGGGCAGATACGCAGTATTTT. Amino acids: CASSELVRTGGWADTQYF.